This TCR beta chain was captured by sequencing in a study of shared clonotypes between healthy human individuals. Study-level points and caveats: Tissues were not sampled, only blood, and their repertoires likely differ.

Cells designated naive CD8 were CD45RO-negative and were positively selected for CCR7, with terminally differentiated effector memory CD45RA+ cells excluded. Some clones are missing from TCRdb's copy, which holds only in-frame ones; the method was immunoSEQ multiplex PCR. The sample holds about 750,000 clones, 85% to 95% seen once. Per the germline V gene, CDR1 is SGHDT and CDR2 is YYEEEE. This CDR3 comprises 15 residues. V gave up 1 base and J gave up 0 bases, with 8 bases separating them. As regards this clone: Its antigen remains unidentified.

The sample consisted of naive CD8+ T cells sorted from blood. This sequence was found in a man younger than 45 in good health. The chain joins TRBV5-6 to TRBJ2-1, with D unclear. The CDR3, as DNA: TGTGCCAGCAGCTTGCCAGCCCACTCCTACAATGAGCAGTTCTTC. This sequence encodes CASSLPAHSYNEQFF.